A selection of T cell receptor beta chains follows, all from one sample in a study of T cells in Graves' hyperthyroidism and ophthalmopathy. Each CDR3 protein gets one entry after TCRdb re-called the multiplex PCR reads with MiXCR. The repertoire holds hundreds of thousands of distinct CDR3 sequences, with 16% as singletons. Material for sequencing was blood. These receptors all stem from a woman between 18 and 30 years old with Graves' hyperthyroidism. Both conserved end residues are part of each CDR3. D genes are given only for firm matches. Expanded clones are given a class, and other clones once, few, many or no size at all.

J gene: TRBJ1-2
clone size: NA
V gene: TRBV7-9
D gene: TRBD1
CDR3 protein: CASSFQGTGADGYTF
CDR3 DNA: TGTGCCAGCAGCTTCCAGGGGACAGGGGCTGATGGCTACACCTTC

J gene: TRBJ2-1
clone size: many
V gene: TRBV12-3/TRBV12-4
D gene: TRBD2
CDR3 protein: CASSFRQRGGRVADEQFF
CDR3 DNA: TGTGCCAGCAGTTTTCGCCAGCGGGGGGGCCGGGTGGCGGATGAGCAGTTCTTC

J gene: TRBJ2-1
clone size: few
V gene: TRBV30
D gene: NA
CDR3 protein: CAWSVHRDGEQFF
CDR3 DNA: TGTGCCTGGAGTGTACACAGGGACGGAGAGCAGTTCTTC

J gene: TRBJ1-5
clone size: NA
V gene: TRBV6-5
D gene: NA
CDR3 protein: CASSYSGRSRPQHF
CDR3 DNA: TGTGCCAGCAGTTACTCGGGTAGGAGTCGGCCCCAGCATTTT

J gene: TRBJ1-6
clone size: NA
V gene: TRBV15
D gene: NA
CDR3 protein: CATSRDEGSPLHF
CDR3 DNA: TGTGCCACCAGCAGAGATGAAGGGTCACCCCTCCACTTT

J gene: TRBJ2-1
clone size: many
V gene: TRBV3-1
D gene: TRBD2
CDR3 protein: CASSRTSGNNEQFF
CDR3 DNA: TGTGCCAGCAGCCGGACTAGCGGAAACAATGAGCAGTTCTTC

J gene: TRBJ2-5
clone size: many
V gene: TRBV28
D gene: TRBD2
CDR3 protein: CASSLSAGGYQETQYF
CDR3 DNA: TGTGCCAGCAGTTTATCAGCGGGAGGGTACCAAGAGACCCAGTACTTC

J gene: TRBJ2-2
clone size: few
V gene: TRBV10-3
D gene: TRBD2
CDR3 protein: CATLPGLAGGPNTGELFF
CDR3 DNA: TGTGCCACGCTACCGGGACTAGCGGGGGGGCCGAACACCGGGGAGCTGTTTTTT

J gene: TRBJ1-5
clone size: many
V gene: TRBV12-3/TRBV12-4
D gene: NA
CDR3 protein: CASSLGEQPQHF
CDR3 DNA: TGTGCCAGCAGTTTAGGGGAACAGCCCCAGCATTTT

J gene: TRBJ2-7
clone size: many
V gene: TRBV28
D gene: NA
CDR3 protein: CASSPLGTSSYEQYF
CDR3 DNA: TGTGCCAGCAGTCCTCTCGGGACCAGCTCCTACGAGCAGTACTTC

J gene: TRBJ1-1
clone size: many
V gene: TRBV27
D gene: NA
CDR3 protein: CASTSLGLNTEAFF
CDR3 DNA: TGTGCCAGCACCTCGCTGGGGTTGAACACTGAAGCTTTCTTT

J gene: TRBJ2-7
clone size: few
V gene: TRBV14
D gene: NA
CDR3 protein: CASSRGTPWFIEQYF
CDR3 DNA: TGTGCCAGCAGCCGCGGGACTCCCTGGTTTATAGAGCAGTACTTC

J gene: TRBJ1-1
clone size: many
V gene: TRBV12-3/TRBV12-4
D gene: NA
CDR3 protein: CASSLKRAEAFF
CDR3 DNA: TGTGCCAGCAGTCTAAAGCGGGCTGAAGCTTTCTTT

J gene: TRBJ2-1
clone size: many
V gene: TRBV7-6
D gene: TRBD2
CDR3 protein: CASSLERTSGRGEQFF
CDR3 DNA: TGTGCCAGCAGCTTAGAGCGGACTAGCGGGAGAGGTGAGCAGTTCTTC

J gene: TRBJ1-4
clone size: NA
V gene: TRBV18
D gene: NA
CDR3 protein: CASSPDTLGNEKLFF
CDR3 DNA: TGTGCCAGCTCCCCGGACACCCTGGGTAATGAAAAACTGTTTTTT

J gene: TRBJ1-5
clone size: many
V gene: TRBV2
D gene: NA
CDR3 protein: CASRIGTPGQPQHF
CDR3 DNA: TGTGCCAGCCGGATAGGGACCCCGGGTCAGCCCCAGCATTTT

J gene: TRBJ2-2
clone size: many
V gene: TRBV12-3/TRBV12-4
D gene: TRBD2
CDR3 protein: CASSPNLAGGAGELFF
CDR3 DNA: TGTGCCAGCAGTCCCAACCTAGCGGGAGGCGCCGGGGAGCTGTTTTTT

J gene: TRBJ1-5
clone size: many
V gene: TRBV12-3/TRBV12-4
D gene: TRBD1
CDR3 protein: CASSLGTGRGFNQPQHF
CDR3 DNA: TGTGCCAGCAGTCTGGGGACAGGCCGGGGGTTCAATCAGCCCCAGCATTTT

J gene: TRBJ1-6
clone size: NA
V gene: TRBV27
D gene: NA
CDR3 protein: CASSPFYNSPLHF
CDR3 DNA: TGTGCCAGCAGTCCCTTTTATAATTCACCCCTCCACTTT

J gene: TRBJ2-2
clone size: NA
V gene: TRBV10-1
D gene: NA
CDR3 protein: CASSDVGGRGTGELFF
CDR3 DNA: TGCGCCAGCAGTGACGTGGGAGGTAGAGGCACCGGGGAGCTGTTTTTT

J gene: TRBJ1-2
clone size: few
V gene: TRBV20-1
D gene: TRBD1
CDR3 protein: CSARDVTGFYGYTF
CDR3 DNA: TGCAGTGCTAGAGACGTGACAGGGTTTTATGGCTACACCTTC

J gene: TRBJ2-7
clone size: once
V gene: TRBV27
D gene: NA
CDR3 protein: CASSFQWELSYEQYF
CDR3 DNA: TGCGCCAGCAGTTTTCAGTGGGAGCTCTCCTACGAGCAGTACTTC

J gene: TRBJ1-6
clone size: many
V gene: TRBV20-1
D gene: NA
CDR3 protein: CSATDRTYSYNSPLHF
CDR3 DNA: TGCAGTGCCACCGACCGGACCTACTCCTATAATTCACCCCTCCACTTT

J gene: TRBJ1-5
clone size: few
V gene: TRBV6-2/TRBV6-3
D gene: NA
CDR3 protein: CASSRVRPREGIYSNQPQHF
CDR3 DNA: TGTGCCAGCAGCCGAGTTCGTCCGAGGGAAGGGATCTATAGCAATCAGCCCCAGCATTTT

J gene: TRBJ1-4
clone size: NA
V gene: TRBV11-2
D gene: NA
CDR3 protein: CASSPRSIRSEKLFF
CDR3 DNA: TGTGCCAGCAGTCCCCGGAGCATTAGGAGTGAAAAACTGTTTTTT

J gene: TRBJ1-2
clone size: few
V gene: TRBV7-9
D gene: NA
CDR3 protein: CASSPQLDGYTF
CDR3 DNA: TGTGCCAGCAGTCCACAATTAGATGGCTACACCTTC

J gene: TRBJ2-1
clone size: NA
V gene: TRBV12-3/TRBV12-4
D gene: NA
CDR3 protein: CASNPTAYNEQFF
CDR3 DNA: TGTGCCAGCAATCCTACAGCATACAATGAGCAGTTCTTC

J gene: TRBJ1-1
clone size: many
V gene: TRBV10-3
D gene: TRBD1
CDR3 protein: CATGTGDTEAFF
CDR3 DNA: TGTGCCACCGGGACAGGGGACACTGAAGCTTTCTTT

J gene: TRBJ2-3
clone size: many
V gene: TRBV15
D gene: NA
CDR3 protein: CATSRGHGQGTDTQYF
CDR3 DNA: TGTGCCACCAGCAGGGGACACGGCCAAGGCACAGATACGCAGTATTTT

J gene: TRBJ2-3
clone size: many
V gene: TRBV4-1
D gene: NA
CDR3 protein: CASSQLGLRPADTQYF
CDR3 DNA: TGCGCCAGCAGCCAACTCGGACTACGGCCGGCCGATACGCAGTATTTT

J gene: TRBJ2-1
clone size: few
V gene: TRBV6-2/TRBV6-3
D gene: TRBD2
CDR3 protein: CASSYSPGLALPYNEQFF
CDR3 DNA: TGTGCCAGCAGTTACTCTCCGGGACTAGCGCTTCCTTACAATGAGCAGTTCTTC

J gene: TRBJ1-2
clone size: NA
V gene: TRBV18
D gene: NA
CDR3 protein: CASSPGAWSWDGYTF
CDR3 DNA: TGTGCCAGCTCACCAGGGGCTTGGTCCTGGGATGGCTACACCTTC

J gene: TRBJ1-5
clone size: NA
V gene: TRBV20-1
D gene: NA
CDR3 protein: CSARGPGQRLNQPQHF
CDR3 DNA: TGCAGTGCTAGGGGGCCTGGGCAGCGCCTCAATCAGCCCCAGCATTTT

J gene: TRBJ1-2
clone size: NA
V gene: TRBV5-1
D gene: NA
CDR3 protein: CASSLGTGSSGYTF
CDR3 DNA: TGCGCCAGCAGCTTGGGAACAGGGAGTAGTGGCTACACCTTC

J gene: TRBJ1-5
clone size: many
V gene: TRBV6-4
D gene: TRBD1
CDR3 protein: CASYRDRDLCNQPQHF
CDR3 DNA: TGTGCCAGCTACCGGGACAGGGACCTGTGCAATCAGCCCCAGCATTTT

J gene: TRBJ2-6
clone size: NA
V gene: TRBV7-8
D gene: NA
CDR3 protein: CASSFAEISGANVLTF
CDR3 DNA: TGTGCCAGCAGCTTCGCAGAGATCTCTGGGGCCAACGTCCTGACTTTC

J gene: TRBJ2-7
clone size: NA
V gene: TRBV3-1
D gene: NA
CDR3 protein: CASKAGHTTIHEQYF
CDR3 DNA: TGTGCCAGCAAAGCAGGCCACACTACGATCCACGAGCAGTACTTC

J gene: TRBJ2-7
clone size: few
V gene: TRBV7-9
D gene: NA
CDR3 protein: CASSRLQGNEQYF
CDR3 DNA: TGTGCCAGCAGCCGACTCCAGGGGAACGAGCAGTACTTC

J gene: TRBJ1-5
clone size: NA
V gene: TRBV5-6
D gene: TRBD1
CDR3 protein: CASSFLGGSSNQPQHF
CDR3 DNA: TGTGCCAGCAGCTTCTTAGGGGGCTCGAGCAATCAGCCCCAGCATTTT

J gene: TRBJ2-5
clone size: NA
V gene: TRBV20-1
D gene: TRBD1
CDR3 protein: CSAQGRTGAMQETQYF
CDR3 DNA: TGCAGTGCCCAGGGTCGGACAGGGGCAATGCAAGAGACCCAGTACTTC

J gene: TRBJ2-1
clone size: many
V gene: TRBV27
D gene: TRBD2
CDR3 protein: CASSPTSAGEQFF
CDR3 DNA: TGTGCCAGCAGCCCCACTAGCGCTGGTGAGCAGTTCTTC

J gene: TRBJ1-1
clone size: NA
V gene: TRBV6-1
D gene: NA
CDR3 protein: CASSQTHRADTEAFF
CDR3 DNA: TGTGCCAGCAGTCAAACCCACAGGGCCGACACTGAAGCTTTCTTT

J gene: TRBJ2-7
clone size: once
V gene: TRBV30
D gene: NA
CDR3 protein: CAWSVWHAKRDEQYF
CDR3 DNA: TGTGCCTGGAGTGTTTGGCACGCGAAGCGGGACGAGCAGTACTTC

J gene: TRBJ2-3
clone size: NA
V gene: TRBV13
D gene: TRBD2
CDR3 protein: CASSLVVETSGGLFGTDTQYF
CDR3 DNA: TGTGCCAGCAGCTTAGTAGTGGAAACTAGCGGGGGACTCTTCGGCACAGATACGCAGTATTTT

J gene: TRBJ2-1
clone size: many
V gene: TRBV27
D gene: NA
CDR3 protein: CASSWSGGAYNEQFF
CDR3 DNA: TGTGCCAGCAGTTGGAGCGGAGGGGCCTACAATGAGCAGTTCTTC

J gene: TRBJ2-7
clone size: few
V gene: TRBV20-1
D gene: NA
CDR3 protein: CSAPRAIQGSHEQYF
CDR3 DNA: TGCAGCGCCCCGCGGGCGATACAGGGATCCCACGAGCAGTACTTC

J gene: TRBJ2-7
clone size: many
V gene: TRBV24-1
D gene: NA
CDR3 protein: CATSDAPGRDGSSYEQYF
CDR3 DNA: TGTGCCACCAGTGATGCACCGGGCAGGGACGGTAGCTCCTACGAGCAGTACTTC

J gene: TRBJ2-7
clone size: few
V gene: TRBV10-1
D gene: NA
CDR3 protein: CASSESGDYEQYF
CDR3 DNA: TGCGCCAGCAGTGAGTCCGGCGACTACGAGCAGTACTTC

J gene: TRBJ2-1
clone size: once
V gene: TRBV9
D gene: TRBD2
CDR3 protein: CASSVGTSEYNEQFF
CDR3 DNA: TGTGCCAGCAGCGTGGGGACTAGCGAGTACAATGAGCAGTTCTTC

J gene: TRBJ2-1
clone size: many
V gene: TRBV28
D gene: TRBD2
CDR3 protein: CASLGLAGVNEQFF
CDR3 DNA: TGTGCCAGCTTGGGGCTAGCGGGAGTCAATGAGCAGTTCTTC

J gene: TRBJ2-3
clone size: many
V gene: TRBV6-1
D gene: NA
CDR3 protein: CASRPGHSTDTQYF
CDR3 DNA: TGTGCCAGCAGGCCGGGACACAGCACAGATACGCAGTATTTT

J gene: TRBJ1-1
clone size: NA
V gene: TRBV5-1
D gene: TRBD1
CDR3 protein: CASSLPGGVDTEAFF
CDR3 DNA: TGCGCCAGCAGCCTTCCAGGGGGCGTCGACACTGAAGCTTTCTTT

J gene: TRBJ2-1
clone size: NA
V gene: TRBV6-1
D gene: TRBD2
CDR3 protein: CASSTGTTVMNEQFF
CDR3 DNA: TGTGCCAGCAGTACCGGGACTACGGTAATGAATGAGCAGTTCTTC

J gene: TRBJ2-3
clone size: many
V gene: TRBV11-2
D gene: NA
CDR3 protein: CASSLVSSVNTQYF
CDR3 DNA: TGTGCCAGCAGCTTAGTATCTAGCGTTAATACGCAGTATTTT

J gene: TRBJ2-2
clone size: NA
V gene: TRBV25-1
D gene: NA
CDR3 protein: CASRAEWETGELFF
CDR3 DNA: TGTGCCAGCAGGGCCGAGTGGGAAACCGGGGAGCTGTTTTTT